The 14 T cell receptor beta chains reported below all come from one sample, sequenced in a study of CD8+ T cells in alopecia areata. The treatment here: oral pan-JAK inhibitor, 5-10 mg twice daily. Extracted RNA was reverse transcribed into cDNA, the sequencing template. The protocol was immunoSEQ multiplex PCR, while the TCRdb copy is restricted to in-frame clones and leaves out a portion. Of approximately 100,000 clones in the sample, about three fifths were seen once. The source was CD8+ T cells sorted from blood, collected between weeks 55 and 65, from a patient treated with tofacitinib. All receptors come from a human donor with alopecia areata.

The chain employs TRBV15 and TRBJ2-3, with 8 bases matching TRBD1. The CDR3 sequence is 15 residues long. V lost 3 bases to trimming and J lost 0 bases; unmatched junction nucleotides: 2. Looked up from germline, CDR1 is LNHNV and CDR2 is YYDKDF (reference sequence). CDR3 sequence: CATSSDRGSTDTQYF. CDR3 nucleotide sequence: TGTGCCACCAGCAGCGACAGGGGAAGCACAGATACGCAGTATTTT. Complete variable domain (other parts from reference TRBV15 and TRBJ2-3): DAMVIQNPRYQVTQFGKPVTLSCSQTLNHNVMYWYQQKSSQAPKLLFHYYDKDFNNEADTPDNFQSRRPNTSFCFLDIRSPGLGDTAMYLCATSSDRGSTDTQYFGPGTRLTVL.

This chain joins TRBV7-6 and TRBJ2-1, with 13 bases lining up with TRBD2. Trimming removed 1 base from V and 1 base from J; junction bases left unmatched: 1. Germline CDR1 reads SGHVS; CDR2 reads FNYEAQ. The length of the CDR3 is 17 residues. The CDR3 sequence: CASSLGTSGGSYNEQFF. The DNA of the CDR3 is TGTGCCAGCAGCTTAGGGACTAGCGGGGGTTCCTACAATGAGCAGTTCTTC.

This chain uses TRBV11-3 with TRBJ2-1; D gene uncertain. V dropped 2 bases and J dropped 7 bases, with 6 bases sitting between them. CDR3 length: 12 amino acids. The germline gives CDR1 SGHNT, CDR2 YENEEA. CDR3 region: CASSLLVNEQFF. In nucleotides, the CDR3 is TGTGCCAGCAGCTTACTGGTGAATGAGCAGTTCTTC.

The V and J genes are TRBV4-2 and TRBJ2-4; unclear D gene. The CDR3 is 17 residues long. Trimming removed 0 bases at V and 0 bases at J, with 12 bases between. Germline loops: CDR1 LGHNA, CDR2 YNFKEQ. The CDR3 spells CASSQDPGRVAKNIQYF. The CDR3 nucleotides read TGTGCCAGCAGCCAAGATCCTGGACGGGTAGCCAAAAACATTCAGTACTTC.

A remark on this clone: The same CDR3 is also encoded by other DNA sequences in this sample. The genes are TRBV7-9 and TRBJ2-7, with D hard to call. The CDR3 is made up of 12 amino acids. V shed 1 base and J shed 4 bases, with 5 bases lying between them. In germline, CDR1 is SEHNR, CDR2 FQNEAQ (reference sequence). This CDR3 reads CASSLGVYEQYF. Written as DNA, the CDR3 is TGTGCCAGCAGCTTAGGCGTTTACGAGCAGTACTTC. Drawing the rest from reference TRBV7-9 and TRBJ2-7, the complete variable domain is DTGVSQNPRHKITKRGQNVTFRCDPISEHNRLYWYRQTLGQGPEFLTYFQNEAQLEKSRLLSDRFSAERPKGSFSTLEIQRTEQGDSAMYLCASSLGVYEQYFGPGTRLTVT.

The gene calls are TRBV7-2 and TRBJ1-1, with D hard to call. Deletions cut 5 bases from V and 4 bases from J, with 8 bases between. CDR1 SGHTA and CDR2 FQGNSA come from the germline V gene. This CDR3 has 12 residues. The CDR3 bases are TGTGCCAGCAGCCCCGACGTCACTGAAGCTTTCTTT. Protein product: CASSPDVTEAFF.

The V call is TRBV7-9, the J call TRBJ1-5; a possible D gene is TRBD1 (5 bases). V lost 5 bases and J 4 bases, leaving 15 bases between the germline ends. The V gene's germline CDR1 is SEHNR and CDR2 FQNEAQ (reference sequence). The CDR3 has 15 residues. This chain's CDR3 is CASSHDSGTNQPQHF. The CDR3 nucleotides are TGTGCCAGCAGCCACGATTCAGGGACTAATCAGCCCCAGCATTTT.

In its sample, this clone was seen once. The chain links TRBV27 to TRBJ1-5, with D unclear. The germline V and J ends were trimmed by 8 bases and 2 bases, with 10 bases remaining between them. The CDR3 totals 13 residues. Germline CDR1 is MNHEY and CDR2 is SMNVEV (reference sequence). DNA for the CDR3: TGTGCCAGCGGTATGGGTGGCAATCAGCCCCAGCATTTT. Its translation is CASGMGGNQPQHF.

This rearrangement joins TRBV29-1 to TRBJ1-2; D might be TRBD1 (6 bases). Deletions cut 3 bases from V and 4 bases from J, with 12 bases between. This CDR3 spans 13 amino acids. CDR1 is SQVTM, CDR2 ANQGSEA, per germline. The CDR3 DNA is TGCAGCGTTGATGGAGGGGGACCCTATGGCTACACCTTC. Amino acids: CSVDGGGPYGYTF. The full variable domain, in which reference TRBV29-1 and TRBJ1-2 provide the parts outside the CDR3, is SAVISQKPSRDICQRGTSLTIQCQVDSQVTMMFWYRQQPGQSLTLIATANQGSEATYESGFVIDKFPISRPNLTFSTLTVSNMSPEDSSIYLCSVDGGGPYGYTFGSGTRLTVV.

The chain carries TRBV7-6 and TRBJ2-6, with unresolved D. CDR3 size: 16 residues. CDR1 and CDR2 from the germline V gene are SGHVS and FNYEAQ. Trimming stripped 1 base from V and 0 bases from J, with 7 bases between. The CDR3 sequence: CASSLGPPSGANVLTF. CDR3 nucleotide sequence: TGTGCCAGCAGCTTAGGGCCGCCCTCTGGGGCCAACGTCCTGACTTTC.

The chain is built from TRBV30 and TRBJ1-1; D gene unclear. Germline CDR1 is GTSNPN and CDR2 is SVGIG (reference sequence). The CDR3 contains 14 residues. Deletions cut 2 bases from V and 5 bases from J, with 15 bases between. CDR3 loop: CAWSLILFATEAFF. DNA for the CDR3: TGTGCCTGGAGTCTGATCCTGTTCGCAACTGAAGCTTTCTTT.

There are a few counts of this clone. This chain connects TRBV5-1 to TRBJ2-1, with unresolved D. Germline V gene sequence: CDR1 SGHRS, CDR2 YFSETQ. The CDR3 sequence is 20 residues long. The V end lost 5 bases, the J end lost 10 bases, and 37 bases lay between the germline ends. This CDR3 is CASSKLWPFWGRDVPWEQFF. CDR3 in DNA: TGCGCCAGCAGTAAACTTTGGCCTTTTTGGGGTAGGGATGTCCCATGGGAGCAGTTCTTC.

The rearrangement joins TRBV7-9 to TRBJ2-7; D ambiguous. V lost 5 bases and J 4 bases, leaving 15 bases between the germline ends. Germline V gene lookup returns CDR1 SEHNR and CDR2 FQNEAQ (reference sequence). CDR3 length equals 14 residues. CDR3 amino acids: CASSAKLEGYEQYF. The CDR3 DNA follows: TGTGCCAGCAGCGCCAAGCTGGAAGGTTACGAGCAGTACTTC.

This clone was seen only once. The CDR3 sequence: CASSWGTGDGETQYF. CDR3 bases: TGTGCCAGCAGCTGGGGGACAGGGGACGGGGAGACCCAGTACTTC. The chain has TRBV5-6 and TRBJ2-5; TRBD1 aligns across 10 bases. In germline, CDR1 is SGHDT, CDR2 YYEEEE. Losses at the gene ends were 3 bases for V and 5 bases for J; bases not matched to a gene: 7. This CDR3 has 15 residues.